The clone carrying this TCR beta chain was counted once. Antigen: not known. The V end lost 5 bases, the J end lost 2 bases, and 13 bases lay between the germline ends. Germline CDR1 is SGHTA and CDR2 is FQGTGA. The CDR3 runs to 14 residues. The data are from a study of response to subunit inactivated influenza vaccine. TCRdb reprocessed the RT-PCR reads via MiXCR and lists one record per CDR3 protein. Here the sample spans 610,000 or so distinct CDR3 sequences, 12% to 15% being singletons. Study conclusions and caveats: The authors put forward the suggestion that each seasonal influenza vaccination may bring in only a limited number of new T cells.

Sample: PBMCs from blood, taken less than 13 days after vaccination. This chain joins TRBV7-3 and TRBJ2-7; D might be TRBD1 (5 bases). This sequence originates from a man aged 50-60 years who received an inactivated influenza vaccine. The CDR3 reads CASSPGAETYEQYF. The CDR3 coding sequence is TGTGCCAGCAGCCCTGGGGCCGAAACCTACGAGCAGTACTTC.